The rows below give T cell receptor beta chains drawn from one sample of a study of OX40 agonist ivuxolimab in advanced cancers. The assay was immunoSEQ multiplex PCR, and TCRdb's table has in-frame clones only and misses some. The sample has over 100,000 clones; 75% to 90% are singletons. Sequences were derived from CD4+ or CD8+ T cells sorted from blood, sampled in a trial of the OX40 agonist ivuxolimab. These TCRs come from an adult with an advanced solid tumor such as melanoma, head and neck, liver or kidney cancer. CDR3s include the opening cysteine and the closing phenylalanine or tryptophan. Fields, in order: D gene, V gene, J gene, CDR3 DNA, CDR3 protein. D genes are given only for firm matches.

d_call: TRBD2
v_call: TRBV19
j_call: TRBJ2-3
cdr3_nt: TGTGCCAGTAGTACCCGGACTAGCGGGGGGATCCCAGATACGCAGTATTTT
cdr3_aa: CASSTRTSGGIPDTQYF

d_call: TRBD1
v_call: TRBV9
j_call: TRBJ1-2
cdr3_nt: TGTGCCAGCAGCGTAGGCACAGGGGGCGCTGGTGGCTACACCTTC
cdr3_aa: CASSVGTGGAGGYTF

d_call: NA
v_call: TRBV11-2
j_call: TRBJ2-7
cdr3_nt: TGTGCCAGCAGCTTACCCCCGAACGAGCAGTACTTC
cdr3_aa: CASSLPPNEQYF

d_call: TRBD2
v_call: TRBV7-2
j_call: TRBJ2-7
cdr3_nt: TGTGCCAGCAGCTTTATGGGGACTAGCGTCAACGAGCAGTACTTC
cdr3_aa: CASSFMGTSVNEQYF

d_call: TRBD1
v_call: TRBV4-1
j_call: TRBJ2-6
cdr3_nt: TGCGCCAGCAGCCAAGTTGGTCAGGGGGCATACGGGGCCAACGTCCTGACTTTC
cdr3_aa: CASSQVGQGAYGANVLTF

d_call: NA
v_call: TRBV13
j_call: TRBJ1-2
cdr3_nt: TGTGCCAGCAGTCCTCGGGGCTACTATGGCTACACCTTC
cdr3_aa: CASSPRGYYGYTF

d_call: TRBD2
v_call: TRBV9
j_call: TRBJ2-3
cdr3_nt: TGTGCCAGCAGCGTAGTGGGTAGCGGGGGACCTAGCACAGATACGCAGTATTTT
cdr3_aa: CASSVVGSGGPSTDTQYF

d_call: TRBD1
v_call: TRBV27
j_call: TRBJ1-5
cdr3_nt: TGTGCCAGCAGTTCCCTTCAGGGGGCGCGACAGCCCCAGCATTTT
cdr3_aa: CASSSLQGARQPQHF

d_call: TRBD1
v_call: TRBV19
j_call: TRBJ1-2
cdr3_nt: TGTGCCAGTAGTAAAACAGGGGGCGGCGGCTACACCTTC
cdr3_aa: CASSKTGGGGYTF

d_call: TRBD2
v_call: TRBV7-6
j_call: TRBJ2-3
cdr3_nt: TGTGCCAGCAGCTTACTAGCGGGGCTGTATTTT
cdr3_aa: CASSLLAGLYF

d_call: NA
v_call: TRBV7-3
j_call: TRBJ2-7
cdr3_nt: TGTGCCAGCAGCCCAGGACAGATTTACGAGCAGTACTTC
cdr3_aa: CASSPGQIYEQYF

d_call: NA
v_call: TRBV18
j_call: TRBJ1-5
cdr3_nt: TGTGCCAGCTCACCAGGAAGCGGGAATAGCAATCAGCCCCAGCATTTT
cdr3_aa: CASSPGSGNSNQPQHF